Each of the 15 T cell receptor beta chains below was sequenced from the same sample in a study of T cell responses to AZD1222 COVID-19 vaccine. Sequencing was performed with immunoSEQ multiplex PCR; in TCRdb, only in-frame clones are kept and a portion is missing. The sample lists some 100,000 clones; roughly 89% were seen once. The starting material was peripheral blood, obtained on day 0 of AZD1222 vaccination. These receptors came from an adult in good health.

J is TRBJ1-1 and V is TRBV11-2; no definite D call. V shed 1 base and J shed 1 base, with 7 bases lying between them. The CDR3 is made up of 14 amino acids. Germline CDR1 and CDR2: SGHAT and FQNNGV. As DNA, the CDR3 is TGTGCCAGCAGCTTAGGAAGTGGGAACACTGAAGCTTTCTTT. Its protein is CASSLGSGNTEAFF. The complete variable domain, with remaining parts taken from reference TRBV11-2 and TRBJ1-1, reads EAGVAQSPRYKIIEKRQSVAFWCNPISGHATLYWYQQILGQGPKLLIQFQNNGVVDDSQLPKDRFSAERLKGVDSTLKIQPAKLEDSAVYLCASSLGSGNTEAFFGQGTRLTVV.

This chain connects TRBV30 to TRBJ1-5; D is uncertain. CDR3 size: 13 residues. Trimming removed 3 bases at V and 4 bases at J, with 10 bases between. Germline V gene lookup returns CDR1 GTSNPN and CDR2 SVGIG (reference sequence). The CDR3 region is CAWSLDGNQPQHF. CDR3 in DNA: TGTGCCTGGAGCCTGGATGGGAATCAGCCCCAGCATTTT.

This chain joins TRBV9 and TRBJ2-5; 10 bases are shared with TRBD2. The CDR3 covers 18 residues. Germline V CDR1 and CDR2: SGDLS, YYNGEE. The junction had 12 bases not matched to a gene; V was cut back by 1 base and J by 3 bases. The CDR3 nucleotides are TGTGCCAGCAGCGTATCTAGCGGGGGACCTTCAGGTGAAGAGACCCAGTACTTC. Translation: CASSVSSGGPSGEETQYF.

DNA of the CDR3: TGTGCCAGCTCACCAGGGAGGGGAAGGCGGGACGAGCAGTACTTC. Translating it yields CASSPGRGRRDEQYF. The chain carries TRBV18 and TRBJ2-7; 7 bases fit TRBD2. Losses at the gene ends were 2 bases for V and 5 bases for J; bases not matched to a gene: 9. This CDR3 comprises 15 residues. Germline V lookup: CDR1 KGHSH, CDR2 LQKENI.

CDR3 region: CASSYRGLSNQPQHF. The CDR3 DNA reads as TGTGCCAGCAGCTATCGCGGTTTAAGCAATCAGCCCCAGCATTTT. V gene TRBV5-6 combines with J gene TRBJ1-5; unclear D gene. V was shortened by 3 bases and J by 1 base, with 11 bases between the two germline ends. CDR1 SGHDT and CDR2 YYEEEE come from the germline V gene. CDR3 size: 15 residues.

The CDR3 sequence: CASTSTPNIQYF. CDR3 DNA: TGTGCCAGCACCTCGACACCAAACATTCAGTACTTC. The rearrangement uses TRBV25-1 and TRBJ2-4; no definite D call. The CDR3 contains 12 residues. CDR1 is MGHDK and CDR2 is SYGVNS in the germline V gene. With 7 bases removed from V and 6 bases from J, the gap between germline ends came to 10 bases. Combining the CDR3 with reference TRBV25-1 and TRBJ2-4 gives the whole variable domain EADIYQTPRYLVIGTGKKITLECSQTMGHDKMYWYQQDPGMELHLIHYSYGVNSTEKGDLSSESTVSRIRTEHFPLTLESARPSHTSQYLCASTSTPNIQYFGAGTRLSVL.

This clone has a single count. The CDR3 spells CASSPNLGSNQPQHF. In nucleotides, the CDR3 is TGTGCCAGCAGCCCCAACCTAGGGAGCAATCAGCCCCAGCATTTT. The chain joins TRBV6-2 or TRBV6-3 to TRBJ1-5; D gene ambiguous. Germline V lookup: CDR1 MNHEY, CDR2 SVGEGT. The CDR3 contains 15 residues. V lost 6 bases and J lost 1, with 13 bases in between.

The chain couples TRBV25-1 to TRBJ1-1, with D possibly matching TRBD1 (5 bases). This CDR3 is built from 13 residues. Germline V lookup: CDR1 MGHDK, CDR2 SYGVNS. Trimming took 3 bases from V and 8 from J, leaving 13 bases between them. CDR3 in DNA: TGTGCCAGCAGTGAGTCGGGACTGGAAGAAGCTTTCTTT. Amino acids: CASSESGLEEAFF. The complete variable domain, with remaining parts taken from reference TRBV25-1 and TRBJ1-1, reads EADIYQTPRYLVIGTGKKITLECSQTMGHDKMYWYQQDPGMELHLIHYSYGVNSTEKGDLSSESTVSRIRTEHFPLTLESARPSHTSQYLCASSESGLEEAFFGQGTRLTVV.

The rearrangement joins TRBV6-2 or TRBV6-3 to TRBJ1-2; D is unclear. Germline CDR1 reads MNHEY; CDR2 reads SVGEGT. V dropped 4 bases and J dropped 4 bases, with 7 bases sitting between them. This CDR3 has 12 residues. The CDR3 coding sequence is TGTGCCAGCAGTTGGGAGGGCTATGGCTACACCTTC. This codes for CASSWEGYGYTF.

The rearrangement links TRBV11-2 to TRBJ1-1; D call uncertain. The CDR3 has 14 amino acids. The ends were cut back, 4 bases at V and 10 bases at J, with 19 bases in the middle. Germline lookup yields CDR1 SGHAT and CDR2 FQNNGV. The DNA for the CDR3 is TGTGCCAGCAGCTATCCCTCGGCACCGTACGGAGCTTTCTTT. Its protein product is CASSYPSAPYGAFF.

This chain joins TRBV5-1 and TRBJ1-1, with D uncertain. The CDR3 has 14 residues. Germline loops: CDR1 SGHRS, CDR2 YFSETQ. Trimming stripped 0 bases from V and 3 bases from J, with 9 bases between. CDR3 in amino acids: CASSLGPEYTEAFF. The DNA of the CDR3 is TGCGCCAGCAGCTTGGGGCCTGAGTACACTGAAGCTTTCTTT.

The genes are TRBV15 and TRBJ1-1, with D perhaps matching TRBD1 (5 bases). Germline V lookup: CDR1 LNHNV, CDR2 YYDKDF (reference sequence). The CDR3 covers 16 residues. The V end was cut by 0 bases, the J end by 8 bases, with 19 bases between. CDR3 loop: CATSRDGVGVPGEAFF. The CDR3 coding sequence is TGTGCCACCAGCAGAGATGGGGTAGGGGTCCCTGGAGAAGCTTTCTTT.

The rearrangement links TRBV6-5 to TRBJ2-7, with 9 bases matching TRBD1. V was pared by 6 bases and J by 6 bases, with 3 bases of the junction left unmatched. Germline V gene sequence: CDR1 MNHEY, CDR2 SVGAGI. The CDR3 spans 12 residues. CDR3 loop: CASSRDRVEQYF. The CDR3 nucleotides are TGTGCCAGCAGCCGGGACAGGGTCGAGCAGTACTTC.

The chain employs TRBV12-3 or TRBV12-4 and TRBJ1-2; D is ambiguous. This CDR3 spans 13 amino acids. V gave up 6 bases and J gave up 4 bases, with 12 bases separating them. The CDR3 DNA sequence: TGTGCCAGCAGCCGAGTGGATTCCTATGGCTACACCTTC. Translation gives CASSRVDSYGYTF.

The V call is TRBV5-1, the J call TRBJ1-6; 10 nucleotides match TRBD1. CDR1 SGHRS and CDR2 YFSETQ come from the germline V gene. V shed 0 bases, J shed 7 bases, and the junction held 1 base outside the gene matches. This CDR3 comprises 15 residues. DNA for the CDR3: TGCGCCAGCAGCTTGGGGGGACAGGGGAATTCACCCCTCCACTTT. Its translation: CASSLGGQGNSPLHF.